Presented here are 8 T cell receptor beta chains from one specimen sequenced in a study of cytomegalovirus exposure and HLA in healthy donors. The PCR used 60 Vbeta and 13 Jbeta primers. Using immunoSEQ multiplex PCR, the repertoire was profiled, and TCRdb retains in-frame clones only, with some absent. There are 100,000 to 150,000 clones in the sample; around four fifths occur only once, and roughly 11% lies in the top ten. The material sequenced was PBMCs. The source is a man aged 30 to 45 in good health and CMV-seropositive.

This chain links TRBV13 with TRBJ1-2, with D perhaps matching TRBD1 (6 bases). In germline, CDR1 is PRHDT, CDR2 FYEKMQ (reference sequence). The CDR3 sequence is 15 residues long. The ends were cut back, 4 bases at V and 2 bases at J, with 14 bases in the middle. CDR3 residues: CASSSPLRGNYGYTF. The DNA of the CDR3 is TGTGCCAGCAGCTCCCCTCTGAGGGGGAACTATGGCTACACCTTC.

This clone was detected a few times. This chain links TRBV11-2 with TRBJ2-5, with 10 positions matching TRBD2. Trimming removed 5 bases from V and 5 bases from J; junction bases left unmatched: 14. From germline, CDR1 is SGHAT and CDR2 FQNNGV. This CDR3 has 17 residues. CDR3 sequence (DNA): TGTGCCAGCAGCCCGCGGACTAGCGGATTTGGTGGGGAGACCCAGTACTTC. Translating it yields CASSPRTSGFGGETQYF.

In this sample, this clone turned up a few times. The CDR3 spells CASSLALGERVPSYEQYF. In DNA, the CDR3 is TGTGCCAGCAGCTTAGCGCTTGGAGAGCGGGTACCCTCCTACGAGCAGTACTTC. J is TRBJ2-7 and V is TRBV7-6; weak D call: TRBD2 (6 bases). Trimming removed 0 bases at V and 0 bases at J, with 18 bases between. Germline loops: CDR1 SGHVS, CDR2 FNYEAQ. The CDR3 totals 18 residues.

The chain is built from TRBV2 and TRBJ2-3, with TRBD2 matching over 8 bases. From germline, CDR1 is SNHLY and CDR2 FYNNEI. J gave up 4 bases and V 6 bases, and 12 bases lay outside the gene matches. The CDR3 contains 16 residues. The CDR3 loop reads CASRALLAGISDTQYF. CDR3 coding DNA: TGTGCCAGCAGGGCCCTTTTAGCGGGAATCTCAGATACGCAGTATTTT.

V usage is TRBV7-2 and J usage is TRBJ2-1; TRBD2 agrees at 7 bases. There are 16 residues in the CDR3. The germline CDR1 and CDR2 sequences are SGHTA and FQGNSA. Germline trimming cut 4 bases from V and 0 bases from J; bases unmatched to any gene: 6. The CDR3 DNA reads as TGTGCCAGCAGCTCCAATGCGGGAGACTCCTACAATGAGCAGTTCTTC. It encodes CASSSNAGDSYNEQFF.

The CDR3 loop reads CASSDRTGSGHEQYF. The CDR3 DNA reads TGTGCCAGCAGCGACCGGACAGGGAGTGGTCACGAGCAGTACTTC. V gene TRBV7-8 combines with J gene TRBJ2-7, with 8 bases that match TRBD1. The CDR3 runs to 15 residues. Germline trimming cut 5 bases from V and 5 bases from J; bases unmatched to any gene: 11. Germline V lookup: CDR1 SGHVS, CDR2 FQNEAQ.

This chain uses TRBV28 with TRBJ2-5, with 13 bases fitting TRBD2. Germline V lookup: CDR1 MDHEN, CDR2 SYDVKM. The CDR3 loop spans 16 amino acids. V trimming: 7 bases; J trimming: 5 bases; junction bases outside the gene matches: 10. The CDR3, as DNA: TGTGCCAGCACCTTGAGGACTAGCGGGAGCTCGGAGACCCAGTACTTC. Protein: CASTLRTSGSSETQYF.

The chain has TRBV9 and TRBJ2-3, with TRBD2 identical over 14 bases. J lost 0 bases, V lost 4 bases, and 10 bases had no gene match. Per germline, CDR1 SGDLS and CDR2 YYNGEE. The CDR3 extends over 19 amino acids. The CDR3 sequence is CASSKSGTSGRASTDTQYF. The CDR3 DNA follows: TGTGCCAGCAGCAAGTCCGGGACTAGCGGGAGAGCTAGCACAGATACGCAGTATTTT.